A single T cell receptor beta chain is shown here with its context. Its antigen is still unknown. Base quality data are lacking; no much larger clone is found one base away. Systemically healthy Caucasian individuals from Russia, 39 in total and aged roughly 6 to 95 years, were included as donors. Approximately 10 milliliters of peripheral blood were collected from each donor into EDTA-treated Vacutainer tubes. Ficoll-Paque density-gradient centrifugation was used to isolate PBMCs, with at least 7 million per sample. Trizol reagent was used to extract total RNA from PBMCs, with at least 5 micrograms per sample. For every donor, flow cytometry on a PBMC aliquot measured the percentage of naive CD45RAhigh/CD27high T cells. The data stem from a study of blood T cells in healthy people across ages (dated by TCRdb to the mid-2010s). In the study overall: In model experiments, template switching captured about one uniquely barcoded TCR beta cDNA molecule for every two T cells. The study measured age-related changes in TCR beta repertoire diversity using deep sequencing normalized with unique cDNA molecular identifiers. Donors of different ages were randomly distributed across sequencing lanes to avoid experimental bias. Donors were grouped into four age groups: young (average roughly 15 years), middle-aged (approximately 41), aged (approximately 67) and long-lived (around 82). Two additional independent replicas of 1 million unique cDNA reads from the same blood draw were analyzed for two donors (one aged 18 to 30 and one aged 80 or older).

The paper as a whole reports these results and caveats: Compared with the aged group, more naive CD4+ T cells, fewer expanded clones and increased TCR diversity were shown by the long-lived group, suggesting age selection. Bulk unsorted PBMC profiling prevented conclusive comparison of naive and antigen-experienced compartments. As age increased, observed TCR beta diversity per million T cells dropped in a roughly linear way, and a significant reduction was already evident by age about 36. Because the CMV infection status of the donors was unknown, age-related changes in expanded clonotypes may potentially have been confounded. Total diversity estimates from one million sequenced T cells were considered lower bounds and underestimates. The percentage of naive T cells measured by flow cytometry correlated strongly with observed TCR beta diversity.

V drops 4 bases and J drops 4 bases, leaving 11 bases in between. The CDR3 spans 14 residues, from the cysteine through the phenylalanine. CDR3 DNA only is kept here, 42 bases in frame from base 1. The germline V gene encodes CDR1 SGHTA and CDR2 FQGNSA. The library was built by means of 5' RACE. A second PCR of roughly 7 to 11 cycles was run with a J-beta primer mix and a sample-barcoded 5' primer. A template-switch 5' adaptor carrying 12 random nucleotides introduced a unique molecular identifier onto each TCR beta cDNA molecule. Each sample yielded at least 2.5 million CDR3-containing paired-end reads. First-strand cDNA was synthesized from all RNA with the Mint cDNA synthesis kit, primed by a TRBC-specific oligonucleotide. All cDNA was treated with uracil-DNA glycosylase and then went through a first 18-cycle PCR with the universal primers M1SS and BC2_uni_R. On the study's bioinformatics: For normalization, 1 million high-quality reads, each with a distinct molecular identifier, were randomly selected from each sample. Instead of being binned into consensus sequences, reads that shared molecular identifiers were thrown out. MiTCR, set to a Q25 quality threshold and the strictest error-elimination algorithm, was used for CDR3 identification, clonotype clustering and error correction. Lower-bound total TCR beta diversity was estimated with a nonparametric unseen species model using Euler transformation. TCRdb itself trimmed the public reads at Q25 with fastp, ran MiXCR and retained productive beta chains. Identical CDR3 proteins give one entry, which carries the most common genes and DNA. Here the V and J calls rest on TCRdb's processing, not on the authors' analysis. The sample table lists 1.8 million or so distinct CDR3 sequences, 35% to 50% of them with a count of one. The ten largest clones add up to roughly 24% of the sample.

The source is a human donor in good health. The material sequenced was blood. This chain is built from TRBV7-2 and TRBJ1-5, with no confident D gene call. The nucleotide sequence is TGTGCCAGCAGCTCAGTCCAGCATAATCAGCCCCAGCATTTT. Its amino acids are CASSSVQHNQPQHF.